This TCR beta chain was obtained from a study of blood T cell repertoires in COVID-19. Study-wide context: COVID-19 samples, acute and convalescent, were from the United States, Italy and Spain. From T cells, B-cell-depleted T cells, or PBMCs came the material, which was cDNA or gDNA.

Trimming took 4 bases from V and 5 from J, leaving 15 bases between them. The CDR3 runs to 15 residues. In germline, CDR1 is LGHDT, CDR2 YNNKEL (reference sequence). Profiling relied on immunoSEQ multiplex PCR, and the TCRdb table lists in-frame clones only, not all of them. Here the sample spans about 330,000 clones, about 92% being singletons. Individuals aged roughly 18 to 95 years were recruited from approximately 24 US areas. Clinical history as reported by participants underpinned cohort assignment. This receptor was taken from a woman in her twenties or thirties who had recovered from COVID-19. The gene calls are TRBV3-1 (or the pseudogene TRBV3-2) and TRBJ2-1; a weak D match, TRBD2 (6 bases). The sequenced sample consisted of PBMCs or T cells enriched from blood (not recorded which). CDR3 sequence (DNA): TGTGCCAGCAGCCTTTCGACGGGACTCAACAATGAGCAGTTCTTC. Residues: CASSLSTGLNNEQFF.